This T cell receptor beta chain was recovered during a study of T-cell memory formation after mild COVID-19. Whole-study results and caveats: Contracting clones localized mainly to CM and EM when CD4+ and mainly to EMRA when CD8+. SARS-CoV-2 specificity of second-wave clones peaking day 37 was unconfirmed.

This clonotype occurred many times. The antigen is unknown. It was 5'RACE with constant-segment primers that produced the TCR alpha and TCR beta cDNA libraries, which carried sample barcodes and UMIs. In TCRdb, the 5' RACE reads were re-called with MiXCR into one record per CDR3 protein. The sample records roughly 170,000 distinct CDR3 sequences, approximately 18% being singletons. The CDR3 length is 15 residues. Trimming stripped 5 bases from V and 4 bases from J, with 14 bases between. The TCR sequence derives from a man aged 18 to 35 who had mild COVID-19 (a few samples of this study predate the infection). Cell type and time point are not known. Sequencing was carried out using PBMCs or a T cell subset sorted from them (not recorded which). V is TRBV12-3 or TRBV12-4 and J is TRBJ1-4; D is unresolved. The CDR3 protein is CASSPFSRLNEKLFF. For the CDR3, the DNA is TGTGCCAGCAGTCCCTTTTCCCGCCTTAATGAAAAACTGTTTTTT.